A single sample is the source of the 20 T cell receptor beta chains below, sequenced in a study of cytomegalovirus exposure and HLA in healthy donors. PCR primers comprised 60 Vbeta and 13 Jbeta primers. Sequencing used immunoSEQ multiplex PCR; TCRdb keeps in-frame clones, though not all of them. The sample comprises 150,000 or so clones, approximately 80% of which are singletons, and approximately 6% rests with the top ten. Specimen: PBMCs. These receptors all come from a man aged 25-45 years in good health and CMV-seropositive.

The genes are TRBV5-4 and TRBJ2-5; D unclear. The assigned J gene may be wrong: the sequence end matches TRBJ2-7 better. CDR1 and CDR2 (germline): SGHNT, YYREEE (reference sequence). The length of the CDR3 is 14 residues. CDR3 residues: CASSLVQARYEQYF. The CDR3 DNA follows: TGTGCCAGCAGCTTGGTGCAGGCTCGCTACGAGCAGTACTTC.

The CDR3 DNA reads as TGTGCCAGTAGCACCGCCGGGACAGGGTGGAACACCATATATTTT. This codes for CASSTAGTGWNTIYF. The gene calls are TRBV19 and TRBJ1-3; 9 bases map to TRBD1. V gave up 6 bases and J gave up 7 bases; unmatched junction bases: 10. From germline, CDR1 is LNHDA and CDR2 SQIVND (reference sequence). The CDR3 has 15 amino acids.

The chain uses TRBV5-6 and TRBJ2-7; TRBD1 is a possible D gene (5 bases). V was pared by 0 bases and J by 3 bases, with 10 bases between. The CDR3 is 14 residues long. The germline CDR1 and CDR2 sequences are SGHDT and YYEEEE. Written as DNA, the CDR3 is TGTGCCAGCAGCTTGGGTGTGGGGCACTACGAGCAGTACTTC. Translating gives CASSLGVGHYEQYF.

This sequence joins TRBV7-2 and TRBJ1-2; no firm D call. V was pared by 6 bases and J by 5 bases, with 19 bases between. CDR3 length equals 15 residues. Germline values: CDR1 SGHTA, CDR2 FQGNSA. The CDR3 sequence: CASSSPPTSTYGYTF. CDR3 sequence (DNA): TGTGCCAGCAGTTCCCCCCCCACCTCCACTTATGGCTACACCTTC.

The genes are TRBV27 and TRBJ1-1, with 7 bases identical to TRBD1. This CDR3 comprises 12 residues. V lost 8 bases, J lost 1 base, and 1 base stayed unmatched. Germline-derived CDR1 and CDR2 are MNHEY and SMNVEV (reference sequence). CDR3: CASGDRNTEAFF. The CDR3 nucleotides read TGTGCCAGCGGGGACAGGAACACTGAAGCTTTCTTT.

A few counts support this clone. The chain has TRBV19 and TRBJ2-1; weak D call: TRBD2 (5 bases). This CDR3 region has 13 residues. Germline CDR1 is LNHDA and CDR2 is SQIVND (reference sequence). V lost 3 bases to trimming and J lost 7 bases, with 10 bases between them. CDR3: CASSIGDVNEQFF. CDR3 bases: TGTGCCAGTAGTATCGGGGATGTAAATGAGCAGTTCTTC.

The V gene is TRBV10-3, the J gene TRBJ2-2; perhaps TRBD2 as D (5 bases). Germline CDR1 reads ENHRY; CDR2 reads SYGVKD. The CDR3 sequence is 13 residues long. V lost 7 bases and J 6 bases, leaving 12 bases between the germline ends. The CDR3 coding sequence is TGTGCCATCAAAGCGGCCGGGGCCGGGGAGCTGTTTTTT. Its translation: CAIKAAGAGELFF.

The chain joins TRBV2 to TRBJ1-5; 8 nucleotides align to TRBD1. The germline gives CDR1 SNHLY, CDR2 FYNNEI. V dropped 1 base and J dropped 7; count of bases not matched to a gene: 6. The CDR3 sequence is 15 residues long. The CDR3 coding sequence is TGTGCCAGCAGTGAAGGTCAGGGGGCCTACCAGCCCCAGCATTTT. It yields the protein CASSEGQGAYQPQHF.

This chain joins TRBV5-4 and TRBJ2-7, with a possible D match to TRBD1 (6 bases). This CDR3 comprises 11 residues. The V and J ends lost 5 bases and 6 bases respectively, with 9 bases between them. In germline, CDR1 is SGHNT, CDR2 YYREEE (reference sequence). CDR3 nucleotide sequence: TGTGCCAGCAGGAAGGGGGTCGAGCAGTACTTC. Translated, it gives CASRKGVEQYF.

This clone showed up just a few times. The chain couples TRBV7-2 to TRBJ1-1; 7 bases map to TRBD1. The trim removed 5 bases at V and 5 bases at J, leaving 8 bases unmatched. CDR3 length equals 14 residues. CDR1 SGHTA and CDR2 FQGNSA come from the germline V gene. CDR3 DNA: TGTGCCAGCAGCACAAGGGGGCTTGGGACTGAAGCTTTCTTT. It yields the protein CASSTRGLGTEAFF. The full variable domain, its missing parts supplied by reference TRBV7-2 and TRBJ1-1, is GAGVSQSPSNKVTEKGKDVELRCDPISGHTALYWYRQSLGQGLEFLIYFQGNSAPDKSGLPSDRFSAERTGGSVSTLTIQRTQQEDSAVYLCASSTRGLGTEAFFGQGTRLTVV.

This clone has a single count. V and J are TRBV19 and TRBJ2-6; D is perhaps TRBD1 (5 bases). Trimming took off 1 base at V and 0 bases at J, with 7 bases between the two ends. The CDR3 spans 16 residues. The germline V gene encodes CDR1 LNHDA and CDR2 SQIVND (reference sequence). CDR3 coding DNA: TGTGCCAGTAGTATAGTCCAGGGCTCTGGGGCCAACGTCCTGACTTTC. It encodes CASSIVQGSGANVLTF.

The chain employs TRBV2 and TRBJ2-3, with TRBD1 as a possible D gene (6 bases). Trimming shortened V by 3 bases and J by 0 bases, and 13 bases separated the two germline ends. Germline values: CDR1 SNHLY, CDR2 FYNNEI. The CDR3 extends over 16 amino acids. CDR3 coding DNA: TGTGCCAGCAGTGAGAATACAGGGTTTAGCACAGATACGCAGTATTTT. It encodes CASSENTGFSTDTQYF.

The chain recombines TRBV10-3 with TRBJ2-5, with 9 bases fitting TRBD1. Germline assignment: CDR1 ENHRY and CDR2 SYGVKD. CDR3 size: 15 residues. Trimming at V came to 10 bases and at J to 1 base, leaving 10 bases not matched to a gene. The CDR3 sequence: CATDSGTGLQETQYF. CDR3 sequence (DNA): TGTGCCACCGACTCTGGGACAGGGCTCCAAGAGACCCAGTACTTC.

This clone has a handful of counts. The genes are TRBV28 and TRBJ1-5; TRBD1 matches at 7 bases. Trimming took 6 bases from V and 7 from J; bases not matched to a gene: 12. This CDR3 has 15 residues. In germline, CDR1 is MDHEN, CDR2 SYDVKM. CDR3 coding DNA: TGTGCCAGCAGCAAAGGGACAGCCCCGGGGCAGCCCCAGCATTTT. Translation gives CASSKGTAPGQPQHF.

V gene TRBV7-8 combines with J gene TRBJ2-1; a weak D match, TRBD2 (6 bases). V dropped 3 bases and J dropped 9 bases, with 18 bases sitting between them. The germline V gene has CDR1 SGHVS and CDR2 FQNEAQ. CDR3 length equals 15 residues. This CDR3 reads CASSLEGQVGSEQFF. CDR3 bases: TGTGCCAGCAGCTTGGAGGGCCAAGTTGGTAGTGAGCAGTTCTTC.

The rearrangement uses TRBV16 and TRBJ2-5, with 8 positions matching TRBD1. Gene TRBJ2-7 matches the end of the DNA better, so the J call may be wrong. CDR1 and CDR2 (germline): KGHSY, FQNENV. The CDR3 totals 15 residues. The CDR3 here is CASSSLGTGVYEQYF. The DNA for the CDR3 is TGTGCCAGCAGCTCCTTGGGGACAGGTGTCTACGAGCAGTACTTC.

This sequence joins TRBV25-1 and TRBJ2-1; 12 nucleotides agree with TRBD2. V dropped 4 bases and J dropped 1; count of bases not matched to a gene: 2. The CDR3 has 16 amino acids. Germline V CDR1 and CDR2: MGHDK, SYGVNS. DNA of the CDR3: TGTGCCAGCAGTGGACTAGCGGGAGTATCCTACAATGAGCAGTTCTTC. Translated, it gives CASSGLAGVSYNEQFF.

The rearrangement joins TRBV11-2 to TRBJ1-2; a possible D gene is TRBD1 (6 bases). V lost 6 bases to trimming and J lost 7 bases, with 24 bases between them. The CDR3 is 16 residues long. Germline lookup yields CDR1 SGHAT and CDR2 FQNNGV. The CDR3 coding sequence is TGTGCCAGCAGACCCACAGGGAGCCGTTGGGGGGGTGGCTACACCTTC. It translates to CASRPTGSRWGGGYTF.

The V call is TRBV18, the J call TRBJ2-2, with D possibly being TRBD2 (5 bases). The CDR3 spans 16 residues. The V gene lost 1 base and the J gene lost 2 bases, with 11 bases spanning the gap. CDR1 and CDR2 from the germline V gene are KGHSH and LQKENI. The CDR3 is CASSPLEGLNTGELFF. As DNA, the CDR3 is TGTGCCAGCTCACCACTTGAGGGCCTCAACACCGGGGAGCTGTTTTTT.

This clone has only one observation. This chain's CDR3 is CASSIARGAPGANVLTF. The DNA of the CDR3 is TGTGCCAGTAGTATAGCCCGGGGGGCGCCTGGGGCCAACGTCCTGACTTTC. This rearrangement joins TRBV19 to TRBJ2-6; weak D call: TRBD2 (7 bases). Trimming took off 1 base at V and 2 bases at J, with 12 bases between the two ends. Germline V lookup: CDR1 LNHDA, CDR2 SQIVND (reference sequence). CDR3 length equals 17 residues.